A selection of T cell receptor beta chains follows, all from one sample in a study of T cells after somatic rescue of genetic block. TCRdb keeps only in-frame clones here, not all; method: immunoSEQ multiplex PCR. The profile shows some 13,000 clones, approximately 79% of them singletons. The sequencing input was peripheral blood mononuclear cells (PBMCs). Receptor source: a boy between 10 and 17 years old. Each CDR3 is given with its conserved first and last residue. A D gene is named only where the DNA matches it firmly. Not all rows give a size; the values are once, few, many and, for expanded clones, a class.

v_gene	abundance	d_gene	j_gene	CDR3nt	CDR3aa
TRBV4-2	-	-	TRBJ1-2	TGTGCCAGCAGCCAAGATGGGGCCATTTTCGACTATGGCTACACCTTC	CASSQDGAIFDYGYTF
TRBV30	-	-	TRBJ2-7	TGTGCCTGGAGTTACAGGGCCATAAGGTACTTC	CAWSYRAIRYF
TRBV28	-	-	TRBJ1-2	TGTGCCAGCAGAGGGTATGGCTACACCTTC	CASRGYGYTF
TRBV2	few	-	TRBJ2-7	TGTGCCAGTACAGCCGCGGCCTACGAGCAGTACTTC	CASTAAAYEQYF
TRBV7-7	-	TRBD1	TRBJ2-3	TGTGCCAGCAGCCGAACAGGGGCGTACACAGATACGCAGTATTTT	CASSRTGAYTDTQYF
TRBV11-2	-	TRBD1	TRBJ2-3	TGTGCCAGCAGCCGGACAGGATGGGGCACAGATACGCAGTATTTT	CASSRTGWGTDTQYF
TRBV5-1	-	-	TRBJ2-1	TGCGCCAGCAGCCGTTTAGAAAATGAGCAGTTCTTC	CASSRLENEQFF
TRBV5-4	once	TRBD1	TRBJ1-4	TGTGCCAGCAGCTTGGGACAGGGGAATGAAAAACTGTTTTTT	CASSLGQGNEKLFF
TRBV10-3	-	TRBD1	TRBJ2-7	TGTGCCATCAGGGACAGGGCGTTCTCCTACGAGCAGTACTTC	CAIRDRAFSYEQYF
TRBV5-1	few	TRBD2	TRBJ2-3	TGCGCCAGCAGCACGCAAGGACTAGCGGGGACCACAGATACGCAGTATTTT	CASSTQGLAGTTDTQYF
TRBV27	-	-	TRBJ1-6	TGTGCCAGCTCCGCCCCGGGACCTAATTCACCCCTCCACTTT	CASSAPGPNSPLHF
TRBV29-1	-	-	TRBJ2-7	TGCAGCGTTGAAGGCGCCTTTGGAGGACCCTCCTACGAGCAGTACTTC	CSVEGAFGGPSYEQYF
TRBV19	few	TRBD1	TRBJ2-7	TGTGCCAGTAGTATAGCGGGGACAGGGGCCTACGAGCAGTACTTC	CASSIAGTGAYEQYF
TRBV19	-	-	TRBJ1-1	TGTGCCAGTAGTATATATAAGGGCCGGAACACTGAAGCTTTCTTT	CASSIYKGRNTEAFF
TRBV18	medium-sized	-	TRBJ2-7	TGTGCCAGCTCACCGAACAGGGTCGAGCAGTACTTC	CASSPNRVEQYF
TRBV18	-	-	TRBJ2-4	TGTGCCAGCTCGGTCGATGACCGTCTAGCCAAAAACATTCAGTACTTC	CASSVDDRLAKNIQYF
TRBV14	once	-	TRBJ2-2	TGTGCCAGGACGACGAACACCGGGGAGCTGTTTTTT	CARTTNTGELFF
TRBV7-9	-	-	TRBJ2-5	TGTGCCAGCAGCCTAACAACCCAAGAGACCCAGTACTTC	CASSLTTQETQYF
TRBV18	-	-	TRBJ2-1	TGTGCCAGCTCACCACGGACGTTGATGAGCTACAATGAGCAGTTCTTC	CASSPRTLMSYNEQFF
TRBV5-5	-	TRBD1	TRBJ2-3	TGTGCCAGTCAACGACAGGGGGTCACAGATACGCAGTATTTT	CASQRQGVTDTQYF
TRBV14	-	-	TRBJ2-4	TGTGCCAGCAGCCAAGGAACTATTCAGTACTTC	CASSQGTIQYF
TRBV18	-	-	TRBJ2-3	TGTGCCAGCTCACCACCGATAGATACGCAGTATTTT	CASSPPIDTQYF
TRBV4-1	-	-	TRBJ1-5	TGCGCCAGCAGCCTTTCGGCCAGCAATCAGCCCCAGCATTTT	CASSLSASNQPQHF
TRBV6-1	once	-	TRBJ1-2	TGTGCCAGCAGTGGTGGAGTGAGTGGTTATGGCTACACCTTC	CASSGGVSGYGYTF
TRBV19	-	TRBD1	TRBJ1-1	TGTGCCAGTAGTGTGGGACAGGTGAACACTGAAGCTTTCTTT	CASSVGQVNTEAFF
TRBV10-3	-	TRBD1	TRBJ1-3	TGTGCCATCAGCAGGGACAGGTCTGGAAACACCATATATTTT	CAISRDRSGNTIYF
TRBV6-5	once	-	TRBJ1-4	TGTGCCAGCAGCTACCTCGGGCAGGGAGTGGAAAAACTGTTTTTT	CASSYLGQGVEKLFF
TRBV2	few	-	TRBJ1-2	TGTGCCAGCAGTGAAGGACGGCCGCTTAACTATGGCTACACCTTC	CASSEGRPLNYGYTF
TRBV18	-	-	TRBJ2-1	TGTGCCAGCTCACCCACCCGCGGTCCCGGGCTCTACAATGAGCAGTTCTTC	CASSPTRGPGLYNEQFF
TRBV6-4	-	-	TRBJ1-6	TGTGCCAGCAGTGAATGGGGGCATAATTCACCCCTCCACTTT	CASSEWGHNSPLHF
TRBV6-6	-	TRBD1	TRBJ2-7	TGTGCCACCTGGACAGGGGCCTACGAGCAGTACTTC	CATWTGAYEQYF
TRBV15	once	-	TRBJ1-5	TGTGCCACCAGCAGAGATGTAGGTGAAAGCAATCAGCCCCAGCATTTT	CATSRDVGESNQPQHF
TRBV19	-	-	TRBJ2-5	TGTGCCAGTAGTCGTTTAGCCGATACAGGGTGGGAGACCCAGTACTTC	CASSRLADTGWETQYF
TRBV25-1	-	-	TRBJ1-2	TGTGCCAGCAGTGAATTGGCAGGGGCTCCCTATGGCTACACCTTC	CASSELAGAPYGYTF
TRBV28	-	-	TRBJ1-5	TGTGCCAGCAGTTTCCGACCGAACCAGCCCCAGCATTTT	CASSFRPNQPQHF
TRBV5-4	medium-sized	-	TRBJ1-6	TGTGCCAGCAGCTTACAGGGAAGGAATTCACCCCTCCACTTT	CASSLQGRNSPLHF
TRBV6-6	-	-	TRBJ1-5	TGTGCCAGCGGGGTCAATCAGCCCCAGCATTTT	CASGVNQPQHF
TRBV28	medium-sized	-	TRBJ2-7	TGTGCCAGCGGCTCCGGGATTCCCTACGAGCAGTACTTC	CASGSGIPYEQYF
TRBV5-1	few	-	TRBJ2-1	TGCGCCAGCAGCTCCTTTGGGAGTAATGCCAATGAGCAGTTCTTC	CASSSFGSNANEQFF
TRBV14	-	-	TRBJ2-7	TGTGCCAGCAGCCAAGAGAACAGGATCTTCTCCTACGAGCAGTACTTC	CASSQENRIFSYEQYF
TRBV6-5	-	-	TRBJ1-4	TGTGCCAGCAGTTACTCGGGGCCTAATGAAAAACTGTTTTTT	CASSYSGPNEKLFF
TRBV28	-	TRBD1	TRBJ2-7	TGTGCCAGCAGCGGACAGGGCTACGAGCAGTACTTC	CASSGQGYEQYF